This T cell receptor beta chain was documented in a study of low-dose radiotherapy and immunotherapy resistance in tumors. As to time point: after trial treatment. Stated treatment: LDRT plus nivolumab, ipilimumab, low-dose cyclophosphamide and aspirin (RACIN trial). This clonotype appeared many times. TCR amplification ran about 20 PCR cycles using constant-region and V-primer adapter primers. In TCRdb, the reads were re-called with MiXCR into one record per CDR3 protein. Altogether 50,000 or so distinct CDR3 sequences are present, around a third being singletons, with the ten largest covering approximately 8.4%. The CDR3 consists of 11 residues. Per germline, CDR1 MNHEY and CDR2 SMNVEV (reference sequence). V lost 7 bases to trimming and J lost 8 bases, with 11 bases between them.

The chain employs TRBV27 and TRBJ1-1; D is possibly TRBD1 (5 bases). The TCR was taken from a male donor with rectosigmoid adenocarcinoma. Specimen: PBMCs, collected after low-dose radiotherapy plus immunotherapy. The CDR3, as DNA: TGTGCCAGCATCAGTTGGGGGGAAGCTTTCTTT. It encodes CASISWGEAFF.